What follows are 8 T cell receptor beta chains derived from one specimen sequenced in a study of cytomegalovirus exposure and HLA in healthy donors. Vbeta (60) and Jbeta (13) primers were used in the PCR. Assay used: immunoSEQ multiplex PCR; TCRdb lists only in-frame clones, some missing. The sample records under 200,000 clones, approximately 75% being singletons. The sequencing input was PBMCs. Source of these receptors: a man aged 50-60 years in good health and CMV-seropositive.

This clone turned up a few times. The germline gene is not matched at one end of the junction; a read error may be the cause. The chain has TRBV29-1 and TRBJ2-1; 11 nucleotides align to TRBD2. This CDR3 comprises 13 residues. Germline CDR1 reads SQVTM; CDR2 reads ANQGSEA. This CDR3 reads CSVVGLAGGPGIF. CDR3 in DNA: TGCAGCGTTGTGGGGCTAGCGGGGGGCCCGGGGATCTTC.

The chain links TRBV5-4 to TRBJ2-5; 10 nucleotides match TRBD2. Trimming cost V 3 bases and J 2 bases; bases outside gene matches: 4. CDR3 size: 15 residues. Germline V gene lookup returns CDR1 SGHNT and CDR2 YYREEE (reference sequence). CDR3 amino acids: CASSWIAGGQETQYF. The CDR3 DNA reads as TGTGCCAGCAGCTGGATAGCGGGGGGTCAAGAGACCCAGTACTTC.

CDR3 coding DNA: TGTGCCAGCACGGGACTGTCTTCCAACACCGGGGAGCTGTTTTTT. It translates to CASTGLSSNTGELFF. This chain links TRBV6-1 with TRBJ2-2, with a weak D call TRBD2 (6 bases). Germline loops: CDR1 MNHNS, CDR2 SASEGT. Trimming stripped 7 bases from V and 2 bases from J, with 14 bases between. The CDR3 contains 15 residues.

The CDR3 sequence is CASSQQVGGNTEAFF. The CDR3, as DNA: TGTGCCAGCAGCCAGCAAGTAGGAGGAAACACTGAAGCTTTCTTT. This sequence joins TRBV4-2 and TRBJ1-1, with D hard to call. The CDR3 is 15 residues long. Trimming left V 3 bases short and J 2 bases short, with 13 bases between. Looked up from germline, CDR1 is LGHNA and CDR2 is YNFKEQ.

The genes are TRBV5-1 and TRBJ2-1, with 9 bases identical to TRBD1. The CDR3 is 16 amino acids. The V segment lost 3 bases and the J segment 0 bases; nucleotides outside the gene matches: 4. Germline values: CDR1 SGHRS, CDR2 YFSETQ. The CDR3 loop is CASSWTGASSYNEQFF. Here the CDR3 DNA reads TGCGCCAGCAGCTGGACAGGGGCGAGCTCCTACAATGAGCAGTTCTTC.

In nucleotides, the CDR3 is TGTGCCTGGAGTGACAGGGTCGGCAATCAGCCCCAGCATTTT. It translates to CAWSDRVGNQPQHF. The gene calls are TRBV30 and TRBJ1-5, with a weak D call TRBD1 (6 bases). The germline gives CDR1 GTSNPN, CDR2 SVGIG (reference sequence). V was pared by 1 base and J by 2 bases, with 9 bases between. This CDR3 is built from 14 residues.

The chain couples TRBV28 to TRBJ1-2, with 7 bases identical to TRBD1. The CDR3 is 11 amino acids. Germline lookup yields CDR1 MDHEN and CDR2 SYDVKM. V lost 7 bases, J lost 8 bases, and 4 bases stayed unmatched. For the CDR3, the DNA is TGTGCCAGCACTGACAGGGCGGGCTACACCTTC. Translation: CASTDRAGYTF.

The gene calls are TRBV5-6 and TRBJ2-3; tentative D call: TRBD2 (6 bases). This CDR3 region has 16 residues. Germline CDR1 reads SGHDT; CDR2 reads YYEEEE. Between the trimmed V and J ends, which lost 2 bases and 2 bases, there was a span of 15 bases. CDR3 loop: CASSFNLRGYTDTQYF. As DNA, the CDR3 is TGTGCCAGCAGCTTTAATTTGCGGGGATACACAGATACGCAGTATTTT.